These 17 T cell receptor beta chains were sequenced from one sample in a study of T cell responses to AZD1222 COVID-19 vaccine. Profiling relied on immunoSEQ multiplex PCR, and the TCRdb table lists in-frame clones only, not all of them. The repertoire has around 99,000 clones, around nine tenths of them found once; the top ten carry 20% to 25%. Sample: peripheral blood, taken on day 0 of AZD1222 vaccination. Every receptor here comes from an adult in good health.

The V call is TRBV19, the J call TRBJ1-3; D is possibly TRBD1 (5 bases). CDR1 LNHDA and CDR2 SQIVND come from the germline V gene (reference sequence). V lost 7 bases, J lost 3 bases, and 13 bases lay in between. This CDR3 region has 14 residues. This chain's CDR3 is CASTHRGYGNTIYF. CDR3 coding DNA: TGTGCCAGTACCCACCGGGGGTATGGAAACACCATATATTTT. Based on the CDR3 plus reference TRBV19 and TRBJ1-3, the full variable domain is DGGITQSPKYLFRKEGQNVTLSCEQNLNHDAMYWYRQDPGQGLRLIYYSQIVNDFQKGDIAEGYSVSREKKESFPLTVTSAQKNPTAFYLCASTHRGYGNTIYFGEGSWLTVV.

The chain carries TRBV6-5 and TRBJ1-2; D possibly corresponds to TRBD1 (6 bases). CDR3 length: 11 amino acids. In germline, CDR1 is MNHEY, CDR2 SVGAGI. CDR3 sequence reads: CARGQIRGYTF. CDR3 DNA sequence: TGTGCACGGGGGCAGATAAGAGGCTACACCTTC.

On this clone itself: A read error may account for a junction end that differs from germline. This chain links TRBV2 with TRBJ1-5, with a tentative D call TRBD1 (6 bases). The CDR3 totals 14 residues. CDR1 and CDR2 (germline): SNHLY, FYNNEI. CDR3 region: CASSNDRFNEPQHF. The DNA for the CDR3 is TGTGCCAGCAGTAATGACAGGTTCAATGAGCCCCAGCATTTT.

V is TRBV9 and J is TRBJ2-7; the D is unclear. Trimming pared 0 bases from V and 6 bases from J, leaving 7 bases between. Germline V CDR1 and CDR2: SGDLS, YYNGEE. The CDR3 extends over 12 amino acids. The CDR3 DNA reads as TGTGCCAGCAGCGTAGACGTTGGCGAGCAGTACTTC. Protein product: CASSVDVGEQYF.

The chain is built from TRBV4-3 and TRBJ1-5, with unresolved D. Between the trimmed V and J ends, which lost 1 base and 5 bases, there was a span of 6 bases. The germline CDR1 and CDR2 sequences are LGHNA and YSLEER. The length of the CDR3 is 13 residues. The CDR3 DNA reads as TGCGCCAGCAGCCAAGGCCTAGATCAGCCCCAGCATTTT. Its protein product is CASSQGLDQPQHF.

J is TRBJ1-3 and V is TRBV5-1, with D possibly TRBD1 on 6 matching bases. The CDR3 covers 14 residues. V shed 4 bases and J shed 1 base, with 9 bases lying between them. Germline V gene sequence: CDR1 SGHRS, CDR2 YFSETQ. This CDR3 reads CASSVGGSGNTIYF. The CDR3 DNA sequence: TGCGCCAGCAGCGTAGGGGGGTCTGGAAACACCATATATTTT.

This rearrangement joins TRBV6-1 to TRBJ1-5; the D is unclear. CDR1 MNHNS and CDR2 SASEGT come from the germline V gene. This CDR3 is built from 14 residues. V was shortened by 5 bases and J by 0 bases, with 8 bases between the two germline ends. CDR3 protein: CASSYGDSNQPQHF. In DNA, the CDR3 is TGTGCCAGCAGTTATGGGGATAGCAATCAGCCCCAGCATTTT.

The chain has TRBV5-6 and TRBJ1-4; tentative D call: TRBD1 (5 bases). V shed 10 bases and J shed 7 bases, with 17 bases lying between them. CDR1 SGHDT and CDR2 YYEEEE come from the germline V gene. The CDR3 extends over 13 amino acids. The CDR3 bases are TGTGCCTCCTCGGGGGGGTGGAGTGAAAAACTGTTTTTT. This encodes CASSGGWSEKLFF.

The J gene is TRBJ1-1, the V gene TRBV5-5; D possibly corresponds to TRBD1 (6 bases). Germline CDR1 and CDR2: SGHKS and YYEKEE (reference sequence). Trimming pared 3 bases from V and 5 bases from J, leaving 14 bases between. The CDR3 loop spans 14 amino acids. CDR3 DNA sequence: TGTGCCAGCAGCTCACAGGGTATGATGACTGAAGCTTTCTTT. Translated, it gives CASSSQGMMTEAFF.

The rearrangement uses TRBV18 and TRBJ2-7; the D gene is possibly TRBD1 (5 bases). This CDR3 has 15 residues. Looked up from germline, CDR1 is KGHSH and CDR2 is LQKENI. Trimming took off 1 base at V and 10 bases at J, with 20 bases between the two ends. CDR3 DNA: TGTGCCAGCTCACCACTTACTGGGTCCGTGGGGCTCCAGTACTTC. Protein product: CASSPLTGSVGLQYF. Complete variable domain (other parts from reference TRBV18 and TRBJ2-7): NAGVMQNPRHLVRRRGQEARLRCSPMKGHSHVYWYRQLPEEGLKFMVYLQKENIIDESGMPKERFSAEFPKEGPSILRIQQVVRGDSAAYFCASSPLTGSVGLQYFGPGTRLTVT.

The CDR3 region is CATSERSRRGINSRSSSYEQYF. The CDR3 nucleotides read TGTGCCACCAGTGAACGATCCCGCAGGGGGATTAACTCCCGTTCCTCCTCCTACGAGCAGTACTTC. This chain joins TRBV24-1 and TRBJ2-7; 7 positions agree with TRBD1. V shed 4 bases and J 0 bases; nucleotides not matched to a gene: 26. This CDR3 is built from 22 residues. Germline V gene data show CDR1 as KGHDR and CDR2 as SFDVKD.

CDR3 sequence (DNA): TGTGCCAGCAGCTTAGGCGGCGGGGGGTACACAGATACGCAGTATTTT. It yields the protein CASSLGGGGYTDTQYF. The chain is built from TRBV11-2 and TRBJ2-3; 8 bases agree with TRBD2. CDR1 is SGHAT and CDR2 is FQNNGV in the germline V gene. There are 16 residues in the CDR3. The V gene end was trimmed by 1 base and the J gene end by 2 bases; junction bases not matched to a gene: 5.

J is TRBJ2-3 and V is TRBV7-9; 11 bases match TRBD1. Trimming cost V 4 bases and J 8 bases; bases outside gene matches: 5. This CDR3 has 14 amino acids. The germline CDR1 and CDR2 sequences are SEHNR and FQNEAQ (reference sequence). The CDR3 protein is CASSSGGQGVTQYF. As DNA, the CDR3 is TGTGCCAGCAGCTCAGGGGGACAGGGGGTTACGCAGTATTTT. Full variable domain (remainder filled in from reference TRBV7-9 and TRBJ2-3): DTGVSQNPRHKITKRGQNVTFRCDPISEHNRLYWYRQTLGQGPEFLTYFQNEAQLEKSRLLSDRFSAERPKGSFSTLEIQRTEQGDSAMYLCASSSGGQGVTQYFGPGTRLTVL.

CDR3 coding DNA: TGTGCCTGGACTCAGGGGCGAAGCAATCAGCCCCAGCATTTT. Its translation: CAWTQGRSNQPQHF. The J gene is TRBJ1-5, the V gene TRBV30, with a tentative D call TRBD1 (6 bases). V lost 4 bases, J lost 1 base, and 11 bases lay in between. The germline V gene has CDR1 GTSNPN and CDR2 SVGIG (reference sequence). This CDR3 spans 14 amino acids. The variable domain in full, with the rest retrieved from reference TRBV30 and TRBJ1-5, is SQTIHQWPATLVQPVGSPLSLECTVEGTSNPNLYWYRQAAGRGLQLLFYSVGIGQISSEVPQNLSASRPQDRQFILSSKKLLLSDSGFYLCAWTQGRSNQPQHFGDGTRLSIL.

The rearrangement links TRBV23-1 to TRBJ1-2, with D possibly matching TRBD1 (6 bases). TRBV23-1 is identified as an open reading frame with a role that is uncertain. Trimming took 7 bases from V and 7 from J, leaving 19 bases between them. The CDR3 spans 14 residues. The CDR3 region has the DNA TGCGCCAGCACCGAGACGTGGGGGCCTCGTGGCTACACCTTC. Protein sequence: CASTETWGPRGYTF.

The chain joins TRBV5-1 to TRBJ2-1; 7 positions agree with TRBD2. CDR1 and CDR2 (germline): SGHRS, YFSETQ. There are 14 residues in the CDR3. V lost 4 bases to trimming and J lost 7 bases; unmatched junction nucleotides: 8. The chain's CDR3 is CASSLAAPRNEQFF. In DNA, the CDR3 is TGCGCCAGCAGCCTAGCGGCGCCTAGGAATGAGCAGTTCTTC.

The V gene is TRBV19, the J gene TRBJ1-6; a weak D match, TRBD1 (6 bases). The CDR3 is made up of 14 amino acids. Germline V gene data show CDR1 as LNHDA and CDR2 as SQIVND (reference sequence). V gave up 7 bases and J gave up 5 bases, with 12 bases separating them. The chain's CDR3 is CASTGATDNSPLHF. The CDR3 nucleotides read TGTGCCAGTACGGGGGCCACCGATAATTCACCCCTCCACTTT.